This TCR beta chain was profiled in a study of monozygotic twins with inflammatory bowel disease. This CDR3 contains 14 residues. Looked up from germline, CDR1 is DFQATT and CDR2 is SNEGSKA (reference sequence). Study-wide results and caveats: Nothing supported a single strong signal or clonotype that was associated with IBD. Sharing of clonotypes with others was lower in IBD patients than in healthy twins, and this was especially so with disease activity.

Concerning this clonotype itself: Its antigen remains unknown.

TCRdb reanalyzed the 5' RACE reads, giving one entry per CDR3 protein sequence and no DNA. The record lists hundreds of thousands of distinct CDR3 sequences, of which the ten most abundant hold more than 2%. This chain connects TRBV20-1 to TRBJ2-5; the D call from TCRdb, TRBD1, cannot be confirmed without DNA. Material for sequencing was blood. The clonotype comes from a human donor with ulcerative colitis or Crohn's disease, or a healthy co-twin of an affected twin (not recorded which). The CDR3 loop reads CSASGQGRQETQYF.